Listed here are 24 T cell receptor beta chains from one sample, sequenced in a study of OX40 agonist ivuxolimab in advanced cancers. The protocol was immunoSEQ multiplex PCR, while the TCRdb copy is restricted to in-frame clones and leaves out a portion. Of fewer than 30,000 clones listed, 80% to 85% are singletons. Sample: CD4+ or CD8+ T cells sorted from blood, taken in a trial of the OX40 agonist ivuxolimab. These receptors were collected from an adult with an advanced solid tumor such as melanoma, head and neck, liver or kidney cancer.

The chain uses TRBV6-6 and TRBJ1-3, with D hard to call. The ends were cut back, 7 bases at V and 3 bases at J, with 13 bases in the middle. The germline CDR1 and CDR2 sequences are MNHNY and SVGAGI (reference sequence). The CDR3 totals 14 residues. The CDR3 DNA reads TGTGCCAGCATAGCGAGGGCCAGTGGAAACACCATATATTTT. Translating gives CASIARASGNTIYF.

J is TRBJ2-1 and V is TRBV7-9; D is unclear. This CDR3 comprises 12 residues. V lost 4 bases to trimming and J lost 0 bases, with 1 base between them. In germline, CDR1 is SEHNR, CDR2 FQNEAQ (reference sequence). This CDR3 is CASSYSYNEQFF. CDR3 DNA: TGTGCCAGCAGCTACTCCTACAATGAGCAGTTCTTC.

The chain uses TRBV30 and TRBJ1-2, with 8 bases lining up with TRBD1. The CDR3 runs to 14 residues. V lost 2 bases and J lost 4; bases outside the gene matches: 6. From germline, CDR1 is GTSNPN and CDR2 SVGIG (reference sequence). The CDR3 loop reads CAWSTGQGGYGYTF. CDR3 in DNA: TGTGCCTGGAGTACTGGACAGGGAGGCTATGGCTACACCTTC.

This sequence joins TRBV5-6 and TRBJ1-2, with D possibly matching TRBD1 (5 bases). The CDR3 has 16 residues. Germline CDR1 SGHDT, CDR2 YYEEEE. Trimming took 4 bases from V and 10 from J, leaving 26 bases between them. DNA for the CDR3: TGTGCCAGCAGCCTGGGGCTTCGGAGTCCGTTTCATCTCTACACCTTC. Translating gives CASSLGLRSPFHLYTF.

The J gene is TRBJ2-7, the V gene TRBV11-3, with 10 bases that match TRBD2. The V gene's germline CDR1 is SGHNT and CDR2 YENEEA. This CDR3 region has 16 residues. The V gene end was trimmed by 0 bases and the J gene end by 6 bases; junction bases not matched to a gene: 8. CDR3 protein: CASSLDALAGVSEQYF. CDR3 nucleotides: TGTGCCAGCAGCTTAGATGCTCTAGCGGGAGTTAGCGAGCAGTACTTC.

This chain joins TRBV6-1 and TRBJ2-1; possibly TRBD2 for D (6 bases). CDR3 length: 15 amino acids. Germline lookup yields CDR1 MNHNS and CDR2 SASEGT. The germline V and J ends were trimmed by 6 bases and 0 bases, with 12 bases remaining between them. The CDR3 DNA follows: TGTGCCAGCAGCGTACTAGCTAGCTCCTACAATGAGCAGTTCTTC. Translating it yields CASSVLASSYNEQFF.

The genes are TRBV5-1 and TRBJ2-1; unclear D gene. V was clipped by 3 bases and J by 0 bases, with 4 bases between them. The germline CDR1 and CDR2 sequences are SGHRS and YFSETQ. The CDR3 has 13 residues. The CDR3 DNA reads as TGCGCCAGCAGCTCTACCTCCTACAATGAGCAGTTCTTC. This codes for CASSSTSYNEQFF.

This sequence joins TRBV6-6 and TRBJ2-5; D remains unclear. The CDR3 has 15 residues. Per the germline V gene, CDR1 is MNHNY and CDR2 is SVGAGI (reference sequence). Trimming cost V 7 bases and J 0 bases, with 15 bases left between them. CDR3 amino acids: CASNPLADYQETQYF. In nucleotides, the CDR3 is TGTGCCAGCAACCCTCTGGCAGACTACCAAGAGACCCAGTACTTC.

The chain combines TRBV6-1 with TRBJ1-2; 11 nucleotides align to TRBD1. V was clipped by 3 bases and J by 4 bases; unmatched bases: 7. Germline V lookup: CDR1 MNHNS, CDR2 SASEGT. The CDR3 extends over 16 amino acids. In nucleotides, the CDR3 is TGTGCCAGCAGTGAGTGGACAGGGGGCGCTTTCTATGGCTACACCTTC. The encoded protein is CASSEWTGGAFYGYTF.

DNA of the CDR3: TGCGCCAGCAGTTTCCTCAGGGACCAAGAGACCCAGTACTTC. Its protein is CASSFLRDQETQYF. This chain links TRBV5-1 with TRBJ2-5; D is possibly TRBD1 (5 bases). In germline, CDR1 is SGHRS, CDR2 YFSETQ. This CDR3 region has 14 residues. The ends were cut back, 5 bases at V and 0 bases at J, with 11 bases in the middle.

The chain carries TRBV29-1 and TRBJ2-3; D unresolved. Trimming stripped 0 bases from V and 7 bases from J, with 14 bases between. The CDR3 is 14 residues long. Germline V CDR1 and CDR2: SQVTM, ANQGSEA. The CDR3 DNA reads TGCAGCGTTGAAGATCGCATAGGGAAGAATACGCAGTATTTT. This translates into CSVEDRIGKNTQYF.

The rearrangement joins TRBV5-1 to TRBJ2-3; perhaps TRBD2 as D (5 bases). The CDR3 is made up of 17 amino acids. The V end lost 4 bases, the J end lost 2 bases, and 20 bases lay between the germline ends. CDR1 is SGHRS and CDR2 is YFSETQ in the germline V gene. CDR3 sequence reads: CASSPVRQRYDTDTQYF. CDR3 coding DNA: TGCGCCAGCAGCCCGGTAAGGCAGCGGTACGACACAGATACGCAGTATTTT. Using reference TRBV5-1 and TRBJ2-3 for the parts outside the CDR3, the full variable domain is KAGVTQTPRYLIKTRGQQVTLSCSPISGHRSVSWYQQTPGQGLQFLFEYFSETQRNKGNFPGRFSGRQFSNSRSEMNVSTLELGDSALYLCASSPVRQRYDTDTQYFGPGTRLTVL.

The rearrangement joins TRBV28 to TRBJ2-2; TRBD1 matches at 8 bases. The CDR3 is 15 residues long. Unmatched junction bases numbered 6, after V lost 4 bases and J lost 5 bases. The V gene's germline CDR1 is MDHEN and CDR2 SYDVKM. In DNA, the CDR3 is TGTGCCAGCAGTTCCGAGACAGGGGTGACCGGGGAGCTGTTTTTT. Translation: CASSSETGVTGELFF.

The chain carries TRBV10-3 and TRBJ2-6, with D perhaps given as TRBD1 or TRBD2 (5 bases each). The CDR3 has 16 residues. Germline CDR1 is ENHRY and CDR2 is SYGVKD. Deletions cut 10 bases from V and 4 bases from J, with 20 bases between. CDR3 protein: CATKALGAGGANVLTF. DNA of the CDR3: TGTGCCACCAAGGCCCTCGGGGCCGGAGGGGCCAACGTCCTGACTTTC.

The chain carries TRBV15 and TRBJ2-2; 7 bases match TRBD2. The CDR3 contains 15 residues. V shed 2 bases and J 5 bases; nucleotides not matched to a gene: 5. The germline gives CDR1 LNHNV, CDR2 YYDKDF (reference sequence). DNA for the CDR3: TGTGCCACCAGCAGATATGGGGAGGGAACCGGGGAGCTGTTTTTT. This encodes CATSRYGEGTGELFF.

This clone is categorized as medium-sized. The chain carries TRBV9 and TRBJ1-1, with no clear D. Trimming removed 8 bases at V and 1 base at J, with 12 bases between. This CDR3 contains 13 residues. The germline V gene encodes CDR1 SGDLS and CDR2 YYNGEE. CDR3 nucleotides: TGTGCCAGTACACGGGGAGCGAACACTGAAGCTTTCTTT. Protein sequence: CASTRGANTEAFF.

In its sample, this clone ranks as medium-sized. This CDR3 is CASTRAHEQYF. CDR3 sequence (DNA): TGTGCCAGCACCCGGGCCCACGAGCAGTACTTC. The chain joins TRBV6-6 to TRBJ2-7, with no clear D. CDR1 is MNHNY, CDR2 SVGAGI, per germline (reference sequence). The CDR3 runs 11 residues. V lost 7 bases and J lost 5, with 9 bases in between.

The CDR3 DNA is TGTGCCAGCTCACGGTCTAGCGGGCCATACAATGAGCAGTTCTTC. This translates into CASSRSSGPYNEQFF. The chain joins TRBV18 to TRBJ2-1; 8 bases are shared with TRBD2. This CDR3 spans 15 amino acids. The ends lost 4 bases at V and 4 bases at J; junction bases unmatched: 6. Germline V gene lookup returns CDR1 KGHSH and CDR2 LQKENI.

The chain employs TRBV9 and TRBJ2-7, with 10 nucleotides matching TRBD1. Germline V gives CDR1 SGDLS, CDR2 YYNGEE. The CDR3 runs to 15 residues. After removal of 3 bases from V and 5 bases from J, the junction contained 8 bases not matched to a gene. The CDR3 loop reads CASSGTGQGLDEQYF. CDR3 coding DNA: TGTGCCAGCAGCGGAACGGGACAGGGGTTGGACGAGCAGTACTTC.

The chain recombines TRBV10-2 with TRBJ2-5; D perhaps matches TRBD2 (5 bases). The CDR3 is 14 amino acids. Trimming pared 2 bases from V and 2 bases from J, leaving 9 bases between. Looked up from germline, CDR1 is WSHSY and CDR2 is SAAADI. The CDR3 sequence: CASSERRVQETQYF. The CDR3, as DNA: TGCGCCAGCAGTGAGCGGCGGGTACAAGAGACCCAGTACTTC.

The rearrangement uses TRBV19 and TRBJ1-1; D remains unclear. This CDR3 region has 13 residues. V lost 9 bases and J lost 6, with 17 bases in between. Germline-derived CDR1 and CDR2 are LNHDA and SQIVND (reference sequence). CDR3 nucleotide sequence: TGTGCCAGCGCGGGCCCGCCGGTCTCTGAAGCTTTCTTT. Its protein is CASAGPPVSEAFF.

The V call is TRBV4-1, the J call TRBJ2-7, with a tentative D call TRBD1 (6 bases). The CDR3 is 14 residues long. In germline, CDR1 is MGHRA, CDR2 YSYEKL. Trimming stripped 8 bases from V and 4 bases from J, with 18 bases between. The CDR3 DNA is TGCGCCAGCGCGGAAACAGGGCTTAGTTACGAGCAGTACTTC. Its translation: CASAETGLSYEQYF.

This clone was found once. The rearrangement uses TRBV9 and TRBJ2-5; no definite D call. The CDR3 is 14 amino acids. Germline V gene sequence: CDR1 SGDLS, CDR2 YYNGEE. V was trimmed by 4 bases and J by 5 bases, leaving 15 bases between them. In DNA, the CDR3 is TGTGCCAGCAGCACGGGTCCCAAGGTTGAGACCCAGTACTTC. Its protein is CASSTGPKVETQYF.

The rearrangement uses TRBV27 and TRBJ2-7, with 7 bases lining up with TRBD2. Trimming at V came to 1 base and at J to 3 bases, leaving 6 bases not matched to a gene. The germline CDR1 and CDR2 sequences are MNHEY and SMNVEV (reference sequence). The CDR3 extends over 15 amino acids. CDR3 region: CASSLLRDYHYEQYF. The CDR3 DNA reads as TGTGCCAGCAGTTTATTAAGGGACTACCACTACGAGCAGTACTTC.